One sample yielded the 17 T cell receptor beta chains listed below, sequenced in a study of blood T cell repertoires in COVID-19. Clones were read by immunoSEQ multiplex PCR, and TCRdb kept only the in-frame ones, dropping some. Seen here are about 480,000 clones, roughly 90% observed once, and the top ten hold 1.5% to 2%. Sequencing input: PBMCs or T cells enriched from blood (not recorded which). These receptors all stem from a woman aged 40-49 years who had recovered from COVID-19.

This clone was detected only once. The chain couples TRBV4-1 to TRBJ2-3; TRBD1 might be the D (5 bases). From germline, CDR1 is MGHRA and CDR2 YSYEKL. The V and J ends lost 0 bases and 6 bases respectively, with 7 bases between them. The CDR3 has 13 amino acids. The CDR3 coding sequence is TGCGCCAGCAGCCAAGAATCAGGGGATACGCAGTATTTT. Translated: CASSQESGDTQYF.

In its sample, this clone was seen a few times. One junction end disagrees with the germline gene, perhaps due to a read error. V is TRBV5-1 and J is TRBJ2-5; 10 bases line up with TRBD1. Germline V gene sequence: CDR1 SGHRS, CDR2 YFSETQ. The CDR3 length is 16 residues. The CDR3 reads CASTLAGQGVGETQYF. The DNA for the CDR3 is TGCGCCAGCACCTTGGCCGGACAGGGGGTCGGTGAGACCCAGTACTTC.

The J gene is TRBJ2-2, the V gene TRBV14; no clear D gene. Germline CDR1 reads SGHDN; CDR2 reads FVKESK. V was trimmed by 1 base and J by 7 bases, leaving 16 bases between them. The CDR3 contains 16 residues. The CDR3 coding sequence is TGTGCCAGCAGCCAAGCGGTATGGGCAGTGGACGGGGAGCTGTTTTTT. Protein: CASSQAVWAVDGELFF.

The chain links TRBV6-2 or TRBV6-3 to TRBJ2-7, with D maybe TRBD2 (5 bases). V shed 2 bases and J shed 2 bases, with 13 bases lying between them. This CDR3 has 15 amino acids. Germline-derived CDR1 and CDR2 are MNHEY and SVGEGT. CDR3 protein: CASSYEAGPAYEQYF. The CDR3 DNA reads TGTGCCAGCAGTTACGAGGCGGGCCCCGCCTACGAGCAGTACTTC.

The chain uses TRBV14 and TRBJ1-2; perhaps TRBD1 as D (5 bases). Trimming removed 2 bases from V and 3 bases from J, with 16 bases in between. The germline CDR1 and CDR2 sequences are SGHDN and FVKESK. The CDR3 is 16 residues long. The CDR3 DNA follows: TGTGCCAGCAGCCAAACATTTGGGGCCGGAGACTATGGCTACACCTTC. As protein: CASSQTFGAGDYGYTF.

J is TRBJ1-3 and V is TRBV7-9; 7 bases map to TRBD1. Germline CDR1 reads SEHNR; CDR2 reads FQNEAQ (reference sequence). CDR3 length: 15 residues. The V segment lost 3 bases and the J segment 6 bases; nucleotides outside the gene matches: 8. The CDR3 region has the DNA TGTGCCAGCAGCTTCAGACAGGGCCTACCAAACACCATATATTTT. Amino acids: CASSFRQGLPNTIYF. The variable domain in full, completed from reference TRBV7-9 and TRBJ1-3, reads DTGVSQNPRHKITKRGQNVTFRCDPISEHNRLYWYRQTLGQGPEFLTYFQNEAQLEKSRLLSDRFSAERPKGSFSTLEIQRTEQGDSAMYLCASSFRQGLPNTIYFGEGSWLTVV.

The CDR3 region is CASRRQGRETQYF. DNA for the CDR3: TGTGCCAGCAGAAGACAGGGGAGGGAGACCCAGTACTTC. The chain uses TRBV2 and TRBJ2-5; TRBD1 agrees at 8 bases. Per the germline V gene, CDR1 is SNHLY and CDR2 is FYNNEI. The ends lost 6 bases at V and 5 bases at J; junction bases unmatched: 5. This CDR3 spans 13 amino acids.

CDR3: CASKGQGFTEAFF. As DNA, the CDR3 is TGTGCCAGTAAGGGACAGGGGTTTACTGAAGCTTTCTTT. J is TRBJ1-1 and V is TRBV19, with TRBD1 identical over 10 bases. This CDR3 spans 13 amino acids. J lost 5 bases, V lost 7 bases, and 4 bases had no gene match. The germline V gene encodes CDR1 LNHDA and CDR2 SQIVND (reference sequence).

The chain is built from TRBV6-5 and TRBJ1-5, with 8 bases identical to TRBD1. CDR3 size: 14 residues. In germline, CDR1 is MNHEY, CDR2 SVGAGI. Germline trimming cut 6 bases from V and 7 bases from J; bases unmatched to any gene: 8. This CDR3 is CASRLRGTGQPQHF. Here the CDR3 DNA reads TGTGCCAGCAGACTACGAGGGACAGGACAGCCCCAGCATTTT.

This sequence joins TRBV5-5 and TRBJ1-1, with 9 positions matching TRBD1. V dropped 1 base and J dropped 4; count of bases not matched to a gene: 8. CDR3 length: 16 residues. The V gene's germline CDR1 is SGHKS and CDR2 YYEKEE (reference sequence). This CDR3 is CASSLQGTGISTEAFF. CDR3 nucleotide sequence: TGTGCCAGCAGCTTGCAGGGGACAGGGATCTCCACTGAAGCTTTCTTT.

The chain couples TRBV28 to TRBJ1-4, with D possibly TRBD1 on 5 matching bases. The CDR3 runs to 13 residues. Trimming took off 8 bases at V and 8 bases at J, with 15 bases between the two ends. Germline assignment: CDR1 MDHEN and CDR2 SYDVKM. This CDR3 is CASLRGGAEKLFF. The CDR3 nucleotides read TGTGCCAGCCTTCGAGGAGGGGCGGAAAAACTGTTTTTT.

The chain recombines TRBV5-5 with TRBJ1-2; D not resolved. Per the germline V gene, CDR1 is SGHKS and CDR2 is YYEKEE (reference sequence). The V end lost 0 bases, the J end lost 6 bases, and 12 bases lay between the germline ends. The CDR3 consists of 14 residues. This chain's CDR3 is CASSLDAGSHGYTF. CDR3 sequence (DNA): TGTGCCAGCAGCTTGGACGCTGGGAGCCATGGCTACACCTTC. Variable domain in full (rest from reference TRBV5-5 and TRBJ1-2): DAGVTQSPTHLIKTRGQQVTLRCSPISGHKSVSWYQQVLGQGPQFIFQYYEKEERGRGNFPDRFSARQFPNYSSELNVNALLLGDSALYLCASSLDAGSHGYTFGSGTRLTVV.

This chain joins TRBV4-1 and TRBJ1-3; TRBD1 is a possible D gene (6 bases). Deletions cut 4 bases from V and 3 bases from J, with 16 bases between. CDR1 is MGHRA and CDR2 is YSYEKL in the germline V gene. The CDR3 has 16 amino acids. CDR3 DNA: TGCGCCAGCAGCCGCTTCGAAGGGGGAGTTGGAAACACCATATATTTT. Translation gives CASSRFEGGVGNTIYF.

This CDR3 is CAISPLKGADLNTEAFF. The CDR3 region has the DNA TGTGCCATCAGTCCCTTAAAGGGGGCAGATTTGAACACTGAAGCTTTCTTT. The chain is built from TRBV10-3 and TRBJ1-1; TRBD1 aligns across 7 bases. The CDR3 extends over 17 amino acids. Germline CDR1 and CDR2: ENHRY and SYGVKD. V lost 5 bases, J lost 0 bases, and 12 bases stayed unmatched.

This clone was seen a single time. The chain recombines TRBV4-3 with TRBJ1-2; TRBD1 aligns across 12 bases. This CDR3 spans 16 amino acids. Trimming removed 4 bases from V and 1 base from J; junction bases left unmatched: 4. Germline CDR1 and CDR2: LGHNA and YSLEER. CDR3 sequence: CASSRDRGRGNYGYTF. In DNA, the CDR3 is TGCGCCAGCAGCCGGGACAGGGGGCGCGGTAACTATGGCTACACCTTC.

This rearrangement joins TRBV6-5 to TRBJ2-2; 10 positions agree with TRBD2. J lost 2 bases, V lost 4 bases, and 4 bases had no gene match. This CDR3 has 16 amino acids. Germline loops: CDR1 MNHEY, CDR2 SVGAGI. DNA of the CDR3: TGTGCCAGCAGTTTAAGGACTAGCGGAAACACCGGGGAGCTGTTTTTT. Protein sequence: CASSLRTSGNTGELFF.

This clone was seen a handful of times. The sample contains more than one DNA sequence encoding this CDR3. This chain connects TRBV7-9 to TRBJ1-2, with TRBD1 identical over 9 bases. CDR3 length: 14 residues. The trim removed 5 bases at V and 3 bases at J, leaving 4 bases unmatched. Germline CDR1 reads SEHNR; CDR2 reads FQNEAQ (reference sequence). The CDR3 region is CASSKQGADYGYTF. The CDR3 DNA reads TGTGCCAGCAGCAAACAGGGGGCCGACTATGGCTACACCTTC.